These T cell receptor beta chains were read from a single sample in a study of response to subunit inactivated influenza vaccine. TCRdb re-called the RT-PCR reads with MiXCR, one entry per CDR3 protein. The table lists approximately 200,000 distinct CDR3 sequences, approximately 14% of them singletons, with under 30% in the top ten. The specimen was CD8+ T cells sorted from PBMCs, collected roughly 5 days after vaccination. The receptors originated from a middle-aged man who received an inactivated influenza vaccine. Both conserved end residues are part of each CDR3. Fields, in order: J gene, V gene, clone size, D gene, CDR3 DNA, CDR3 protein. The D gene is left open where the match is weak. Clone size is shown for a subset of rows, as once, few, many or a class of expanded clone.

TRBJ2-1 TRBV29-1 few - TGCAGCGTTGAACTAACTAACTACAATGAGCAGTTCTTC CSVELTNYNEQFF
TRBJ2-7 TRBV5-1 - TRBD2 TGCGCCAGCAGCCGTGGGGCGGGAGGGTCCTACGAGCAGTACTTC CASSRGAGGSYEQYF
TRBJ2-3 TRBV5-6 few TRBD2 TGTGCCAGCAGCCCCGGGACTAGATCGCCCATGACCTACACAGATACGCAGTATTTT CASSPGTRSPMTYTDTQYF
TRBJ2-3 TRBV29-1 few - TGCAGCGTTCCCGGGCCTTGGGCAGATACGCAGTATTTT CSVPGPWADTQYF
TRBJ2-3 TRBV10-1 few TRBD2 TGCGCCAGCAGTGAGTCGTTGGCTAGCGGGGGGTCTAGGGATACGCAGTATTTT CASSESLASGGSRDTQYF
TRBJ2-7 TRBV2 - - TGTGCCAGCAGTGAAGCGCTTCGTATGGGGGCCTCCTACGAGCAGTACTTC CASSEALRMGASYEQYF
TRBJ2-7 TRBV6-1 - TRBD2 TGTGCCAGCAGCGGTGGGACTAGCGGGGGGCGATCCTCCTACGAGCAGTACTTC CASSGGTSGGRSSYEQYF
TRBJ2-3 TRBV15 - TRBD2 TGTGCCACCAGCGGGAGACTAGCCTCCACAGATACGCAGTATTTT CATSGRLASTDTQYF
TRBJ2-5 TRBV10-3 - TRBD1 TGTGCCATCAGCCCCGAGGACAGGTCGGGAGAGACCCAGTACTTC CAISPEDRSGETQYF
TRBJ2-7 TRBV7-9 few - TGTGCCAGCAGCTTAGCAACATTCTACGAGCAGTACTTC CASSLATFYEQYF
TRBJ2-5 TRBV7-9 few - TGTGCCAGCAGCCACCTGGTCTGGGGTGCAGAGACCCAGTACTTC CASSHLVWGAETQYF
TRBJ1-2 TRBV27 few TRBD1 TGTGCCAGCAGTTCGGACCCGACAGGGGTCGAGGGCTACACCTTC CASSSDPTGVEGYTF
TRBJ1-1 TRBV10-3 - TRBD1 TGTGCCATCAGTGGGGACAGGGGAACTGAAGCTTTCTTT CAISGDRGTEAFF
TRBJ2-3 TRBV6-2/TRBV6-3 many TRBD2 TGTGCCACCCAATCGCGGGAGAATTTTGGTACGCAGTATTTT CATQSRENFGTQYF
TRBJ2-1 TRBV29-1 - TRBD2 TGCAGCGTTGACCCCTGGCTAGCGGGTTCCTACAATGAGCAGTTCTTC CSVDPWLAGSYNEQFF
TRBJ1-1 TRBV4-2 many - TGTGCCAGCAGCCAAGAAGCGGGTTCGGGGTCCACTGAAGCTTTCTTT CASSQEAGSGSTEAFF
TRBJ2-4 TRBV20-1 few TRBD1 TGCAGTGCTAGGGACAGGCACATTCAGTACTTC CSARDRHIQYF
TRBJ2-3 TRBV7-2 - TRBD2 TGTGCCAGCAGCGATAGCGGGGGATTGTGGACAGATACGCAGTATTTT CASSDSGGLWTDTQYF
TRBJ1-2 TRBV7-9 many - TGTGCCAGCAGCTTAGGCAGCTATGGCTACACCTTC CASSLGSYGYTF
TRBJ2-1 TRBV28 many - TGTGCCAGCAGCCCGCCCGGAGGGCGTAACAATGAGCAGTTCTTC CASSPPGGRNNEQFF